These 17 T cell receptor beta chains share one sample of origin, sequenced in a study of blood T cell repertoires in COVID-19. Method: immunoSEQ multiplex PCR; TCRdb's copy keeps in-frame clones and lacks some. The profile shows roughly 200,000 clones, 75% to 85% of them singletons. Sequenced sample: peripheral blood. The receptors originated from a human donor in a cohort sampled during active COVID-19.

The genes are TRBV19 and TRBJ2-7, with TRBD1 matching over 7 bases. CDR3 length equals 14 residues. Trimming took 6 bases from V and 3 from J; bases not matched to a gene: 8. CDR1 and CDR2 (germline): LNHDA, SQIVND (reference sequence). The DNA of the CDR3 is TGTGCCAGTAGAGAGACAGGGTCAGACTACGAGCAGTACTTC. It codes for CASRETGSDYEQYF.

This clone showed up many times. The gene calls are TRBV6-5 and TRBJ1-5, with D unclear. The CDR3 contains 13 residues. The germline V gene encodes CDR1 MNHEY and CDR2 SVGAGI. Trimming shortened V by 7 bases and J by 3 bases, and 10 bases separated the two germline ends. In DNA form, the CDR3 reads TGTGCCAGCAATACCGCACTCAATCAGCCCCAGCATTTT. It codes for CASNTALNQPQHF.

The chain employs TRBV24-1 and TRBJ1-2, with TRBD1 as a possible D gene (6 bases). The V end lost 4 bases, the J end lost 4 bases, and 12 bases lay between the germline ends. Per the germline V gene, CDR1 is KGHDR and CDR2 is SFDVKD. The CDR3 runs 14 residues. The CDR3: CATSDPGTIYGYTF. DNA of the CDR3: TGTGCCACCAGTGACCCGGGGACAATCTATGGCTACACCTTC.

The CDR3 sequence: CASSPVPQGALSYGYTF. The CDR3 DNA follows: TGTGCCAGCTCACCAGTACCCCAGGGGGCATTGAGCTATGGCTACACCTTC. J is TRBJ1-2 and V is TRBV18, with 8 bases identical to TRBD1. V lost 2 bases to trimming and J lost 4 bases; unmatched junction nucleotides: 12. This CDR3 has 17 amino acids. The germline V gene has CDR1 KGHSH and CDR2 LQKENI.

V usage is TRBV3-1 (or the pseudogene TRBV3-2) and J usage is TRBJ2-1; D is possibly TRBD2 (6 bases). CDR3 size: 16 residues. With 3 bases removed from V and 3 bases from J, the gap between germline ends came to 15 bases. Germline CDR1 is LGHDT and CDR2 is YNNKEL (reference sequence). The CDR3 reads CASSHPRRDVYNEQFF. The CDR3 DNA follows: TGTGCCAGCAGCCACCCCCGGCGGGACGTCTACAATGAGCAGTTCTTC.

In regard to this clone: Mismatch with germline at one junction end may stem from a read error. V gene TRBV7-7 combines with J gene TRBJ2-2, with 8 bases fitting TRBD2. This CDR3 comprises 15 residues. Germline assignment: CDR1 SSHAT and CDR2 FNYEAQ (reference sequence). The CDR3 DNA follows: TGTGCTAGCAGCTTAACTAGCGGCGGATCCGGGGAGCTGTTTTTT. Protein: CASSLTSGGSGELFF.

The chain couples TRBV7-8 to TRBJ1-2; 7 bases agree with TRBD1. The CDR3 consists of 16 residues. The J segment lost 6 bases and the V segment lost 0 bases, leaving 10 bases of the junction unmatched. CDR1 is SGHVS, CDR2 FQNEAQ, per germline. CDR3 sequence (DNA): TGTGCCAGCAGCTTAGCACGTGCAGGGGGAAAGGATGGCTACACCTTC. Its translation is CASSLARAGGKDGYTF.

A few counts support this clone. The V call is TRBV7-9, the J call TRBJ2-3, with D perhaps TRBD2 (6 bases). CDR3 length equals 14 residues. Germline CDR1 SEHNR, CDR2 FQNEAQ (reference sequence). V gave up 3 bases and J gave up 0 bases, with 7 bases separating them. Here the CDR3 DNA reads TGTGCCAGCAGCTTCGGGACTAGCACAGATACGCAGTATTTT. Translation: CASSFGTSTDTQYF.

The chain combines TRBV18 with TRBJ2-3; maybe TRBD2 (5 bases). Trimming cost V 3 bases and J 5 bases, with 12 bases left between them. Germline CDR1 is KGHSH and CDR2 is LQKENI. This CDR3 region has 14 residues. CDR3 sequence: CASSPHPGGDTQYF. The CDR3 DNA reads TGTGCCAGCTCACCCCACCCCGGAGGAGATACGCAGTATTTT.

V and J are TRBV5-6 and TRBJ2-1, with 11 bases fitting TRBD1. CDR1 and CDR2 (germline): SGHDT, YYEEEE. Losses at the gene ends were 1 base for V and 7 bases for J; bases not matched to a gene: 7. The CDR3 spans 16 residues. The CDR3 nucleotides are TGTGCCAGCAGCTTGAGGTGGACAGGGGGCAGGAATGAGCAGTTCTTC. Protein product: CASSLRWTGGRNEQFF.

The chain joins TRBV6-1 to TRBJ2-7, with D possibly TRBD1 on 6 matching bases. V lost 5 bases and J 10 bases, leaving 18 bases between the germline ends. This CDR3 has 13 residues. The germline CDR1 and CDR2 sequences are MNHNS and SASEGT. The CDR3 loop reads CASSYPHRVHQYF. DNA for the CDR3: TGTGCCAGCAGTTATCCCCACAGGGTACACCAGTACTTC.

The sample holds one count of this clone. The CDR3 is CASSSVKTNTEAFF. In DNA form, the CDR3 reads TGTGCCAGCAGCTCAGTCAAGACTAACACTGAAGCTTTCTTT. The chain links TRBV7-8 to TRBJ1-1; D remains unclear. The germline V gene has CDR1 SGHVS and CDR2 FQNEAQ. Trimming pared 4 bases from V and 2 bases from J, leaving 11 bases between. This CDR3 is built from 14 residues.

The chain uses TRBV7-8 and TRBJ2-1; a weak D match, TRBD2 (5 bases). V lost 3 bases to trimming and J lost 0 bases, with 15 bases between them. The CDR3 length is 17 residues. Germline CDR1 SGHVS, CDR2 FQNEAQ. Written as DNA, the CDR3 is TGTGCCAGCAGCTTTGGAATTGGCGGGCCCTCCTACAATGAGCAGTTCTTC. It codes for CASSFGIGGPSYNEQFF.

This rearrangement joins TRBV6-5 to TRBJ1-2; 10 bases line up with TRBD1. CDR3 length equals 14 residues. Germline V gives CDR1 MNHEY, CDR2 SVGAGI. J lost 5 bases, V lost 7 bases, and 7 bases had no gene match. CDR3 in DNA: TGTGCCAGCACCCAGCGGGACAGGGGATATGGCTACACCTTC. Translating gives CASTQRDRGYGYTF.

The rearrangement links TRBV4-1 to TRBJ2-7, with D possibly matching TRBD2 (7 bases). The CDR3 consists of 14 residues. Trimming removed 5 bases at V and 4 bases at J, with 15 bases between. Germline assignment: CDR1 MGHRA and CDR2 YSYEKL. The CDR3 loop is CASSLRGEGYEQYF. Written as DNA, the CDR3 is TGCGCCAGCAGCTTAAGGGGGGAGGGATACGAGCAGTACTTC.

The rearrangement joins TRBV27 to TRBJ2-7; 7 bases match TRBD1. This CDR3 comprises 16 residues. The germline V gene encodes CDR1 MNHEY and CDR2 SMNVEV (reference sequence). V trimming: 0 bases; J trimming: 3 bases; junction bases outside the gene matches: 8. The DNA of the CDR3 is TGTGCCAGCAGTTTATCGCTAGGGACAGTCTTCTACGAGCAGTACTTC. Its translation: CASSLSLGTVFYEQYF.

Here the CDR3 reads CSASASGLYNEQFF. CDR3 in DNA: TGCAGTGCTAGTGCTAGCGGGTTATACAATGAGCAGTTCTTC. The chain recombines TRBV20-1 with TRBJ2-1, with 8 nucleotides matching TRBD2. The J segment lost 4 bases and the V segment lost 3 bases, leaving 5 bases of the junction unmatched. Looked up from germline, CDR1 is DFQATT and CDR2 is SNEGSKA (reference sequence). CDR3 length: 14 residues.